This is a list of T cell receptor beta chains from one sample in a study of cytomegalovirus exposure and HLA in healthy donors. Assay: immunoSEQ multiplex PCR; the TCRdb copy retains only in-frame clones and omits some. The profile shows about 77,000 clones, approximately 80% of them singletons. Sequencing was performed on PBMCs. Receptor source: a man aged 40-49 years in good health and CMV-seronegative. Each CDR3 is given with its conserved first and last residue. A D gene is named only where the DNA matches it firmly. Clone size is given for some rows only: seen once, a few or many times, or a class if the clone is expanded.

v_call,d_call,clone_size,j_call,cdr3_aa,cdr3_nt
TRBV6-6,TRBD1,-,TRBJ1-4,CASTPGQGAGKLFF,TGTGCCAGCACCCCGGGACAGGGGGCCGGAAAACTGTTTTTT
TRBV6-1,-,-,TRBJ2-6,CASRTLAGANVLTF,TGTGCCAGCAGAACTCTGGCTGGGGCCAACGTCCTGACTTTC
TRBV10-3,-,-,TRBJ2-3,CAIRDSNTDTQYF,TGTGCCATCAGGGACAGCAACACAGATACGCAGTATTTT
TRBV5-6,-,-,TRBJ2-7,CASSFVSGSSYEQYF,TGTGCCAGCAGCTTCGTCAGCGGTTCGTCATACGAGCAGTACTTC
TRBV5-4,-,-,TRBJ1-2,CASSKDSIYGYTF,TGTGCCAGCAGCAAGGACAGCATCTATGGCTACACCTTC
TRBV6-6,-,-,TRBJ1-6,CASSASPGYSPLHF,TGTGCCAGCAGTGCCAGTCCAGGGTATTCACCCCTCCACTTT
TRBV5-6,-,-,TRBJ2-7,CARSFWSAPNSYEQYF,TGTGCCCGCAGCTTTTGGTCAGCGCCCAACTCCTACGAGCAGTACTTC
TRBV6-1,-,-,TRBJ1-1,CASSESPGMNTEAFF,TGTGCCAGCAGTGAAAGTCCGGGGATGAACACTGAAGCTTTCTTT
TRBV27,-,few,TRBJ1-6,CASSSPGQSSYNSPLHF,TGTGCCAGCAGTTCCCCGGGACAAAGCTCCTATAATTCACCCCTCCACTTT
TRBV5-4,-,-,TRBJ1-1,CASSLGTKGDTEAFF,TGTGCCAGCAGCTTGGGAACAAAAGGGGACACTGAAGCTTTCTTT
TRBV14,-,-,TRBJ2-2,CASSQDRESYTGELFF,TGTGCCAGCAGCCAAGATCGGGAAAGTTACACCGGGGAGCTGTTTTTT
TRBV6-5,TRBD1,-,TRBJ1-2,CASSYSGGLYGYTF,TGTGCCAGCAGTTACTCAGGGGGCCTCTATGGCTACACCTTC
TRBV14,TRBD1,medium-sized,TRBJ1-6,CASSQDRASPLHF,TGTGCCAGCAGCCAGGACAGGGCGTCACCCCTCCACTTT
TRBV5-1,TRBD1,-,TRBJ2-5,CASSLGQGDQETQYF,TGCGCCAGCAGCTTGGGACAGGGGGACCAAGAGACCCAGTACTTC
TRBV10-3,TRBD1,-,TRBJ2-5,CAMGQGAGETQYF,TGTGCCATGGGACAGGGAGCAGGAGAGACCCAGTACTTC
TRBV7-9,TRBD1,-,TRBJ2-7,CASSAASQGALGEQYF,TGTGCCAGCAGCGCCGCTTCCCAGGGGGCCCTGGGCGAGCAGTACTTC
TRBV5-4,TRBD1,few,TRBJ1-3,CASSLGRTGSLSGNTIYF,TGTGCCAGCAGCTTGGGACGGACAGGTAGCCTCTCTGGAAACACCATATATTTT
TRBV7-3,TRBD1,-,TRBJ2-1,CASSPTGQGYNEQFF,TGTGCCAGCAGCCCAACAGGACAGGGGTACAATGAGCAGTTCTTC
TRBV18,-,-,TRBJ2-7,CASSPSAVNEQYF,TGTGCCAGCTCACCATCTGCGGTCAACGAGCAGTACTTC
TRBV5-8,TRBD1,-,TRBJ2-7,CASSLITGTDVYEQYF,TGTGCCAGCAGCCTCATTACCGGGACAGACGTCTACGAGCAGTACTTC
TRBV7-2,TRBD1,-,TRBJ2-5,CASSLVGTGVETQYF,TGTGCCAGCAGCTTAGTTGGGACAGGGGTTGAGACCCAGTACTTC
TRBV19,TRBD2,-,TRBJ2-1,CASSIPARGALHPNEQFF,TGTGCCAGTAGTATCCCCGCGCGGGGGGCCCTTCATCCCAATGAGCAGTTCTTC
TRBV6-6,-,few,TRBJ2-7,CASSYARGEQYF,TGTGCCAGCAGTTATGCCCGCGGGGAGCAGTACTTC
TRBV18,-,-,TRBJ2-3,CASSPKTGSTQYF,TGTGCCAGCTCACCCAAGACTGGAAGTACGCAGTATTTT
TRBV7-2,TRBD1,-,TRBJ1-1,CASSWRQGKNTEAFF,TGTGCCAGCAGCTGGAGACAGGGAAAGAACACTGAAGCTTTCTTT
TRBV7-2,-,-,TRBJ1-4,CASSLWTSNEKLFF,TGTGCCAGCAGCTTATGGACTTCTAATGAAAAACTGTTTTTT
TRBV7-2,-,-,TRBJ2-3,CASSLRGRTDTQYF,TGTGCCAGCAGCTTGCGGGGCCGCACAGATACGCAGTATTTT
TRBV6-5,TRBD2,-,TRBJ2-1,CATALRGGSYNEQFF,TGTGCCACCGCCCTCCGGGGGGGCTCCTACAATGAGCAGTTCTTC
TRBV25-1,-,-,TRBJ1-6,CASSEDGYEFSPLHF,TGTGCCAGCAGTGAAGACGGGTACGAGTTTTCACCCCTCCACTTT
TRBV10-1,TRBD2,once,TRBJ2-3,CASRNLGRFPTDTQYF,TGCGCCAGCAGGAACCTCGGGAGGTTCCCCACAGATACGCAGTATTTT
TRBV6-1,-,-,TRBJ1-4,CASSESLGGRVEKLFF,TGTGCCAGCAGTGAATCCCTGGGAGGGAGAGTTGAAAAACTGTTTTTT
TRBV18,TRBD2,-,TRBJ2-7,CASSLGTSGGNYEQYF,TGTGCCAGCTCACTTGGGACTAGCGGGGGTAACTACGAGCAGTACTTC
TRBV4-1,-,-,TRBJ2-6,CASSQFSSGANVLTF,TGCGCCAGCAGCCAATTCAGTTCTGGGGCCAACGTCCTGACTTTC
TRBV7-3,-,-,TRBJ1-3,CASSLQPTDSGNTIYF,TGTGCCAGCAGCCTGCAACCGACAGACTCTGGAAACACCATATATTTT
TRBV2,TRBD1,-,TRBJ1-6,CASSTGQGTSPLHF,TGTGCCAGCAGTACGGGACAGGGAACTTCACCCCTCCACTTT
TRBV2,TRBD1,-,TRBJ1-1,CASSGTGETEAFF,TGTGCCAGCTCCGGGACAGGGGAAACTGAAGCTTTCTTT
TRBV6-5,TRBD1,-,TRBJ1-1,CASRPGTGGLEAFF,TGTGCCAGCAGGCCCGGGACAGGGGGCCTTGAAGCTTTCTTT
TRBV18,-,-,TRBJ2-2,CASSSVPVPNTGELFF,TGTGCCAGCTCAAGTGTCCCAGTCCCGAACACCGGGGAGCTGTTTTTT
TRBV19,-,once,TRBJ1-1,CASNTLNTEAFF,TGTGCCAGTAATACTTTGAACACTGAAGCTTTCTTT
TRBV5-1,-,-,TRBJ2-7,CASAEDLTGYYEQYF,TGCGCCAGCGCCGAAGATCTGACAGGCTACTACGAGCAGTACTTC
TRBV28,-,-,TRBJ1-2,CASSLAGYGYTF,TGTGCCAGCAGTTTGGCGGGCTATGGCTACACCTTC
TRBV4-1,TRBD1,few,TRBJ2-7,CASSQTGTSYEQYF,TGCGCCAGCAGCCAGACAGGGACCTCCTACGAGCAGTACTTC
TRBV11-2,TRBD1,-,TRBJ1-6,CASSSGTGVNSPLHF,TGTGCCAGCAGCTCAGGGACAGGGGTTAATTCACCCCTCCACTTT
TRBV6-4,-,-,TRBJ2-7,CASSDSGDTSYEQYF,TGTGCCAGCAGTGACTCCGGAGATACCTCCTACGAGCAGTACTTC
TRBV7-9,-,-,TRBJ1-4,CASSLVRGGGFEKLFF,TGTGCCAGCAGCTTGGTTCGCGGGGGGGGGTTTGAAAAACTGTTTTTT
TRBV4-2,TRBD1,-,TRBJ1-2,CASSQGDRVSEGYTF,TGTGCCAGCAGCCAAGGGGACAGGGTTTCAGAAGGCTACACCTTC
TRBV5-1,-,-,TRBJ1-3,CASSLGGASGNTIYF,TGCGCCAGCAGCTTGGGTGGGGCATCTGGAAACACCATATATTTT
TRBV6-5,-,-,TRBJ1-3,CASSYSEGVMKNTIYF,TGTGCCAGCAGTTACTCGGAAGGGGTGATGAAAAACACCATATATTTT
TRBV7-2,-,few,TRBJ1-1,CASRREQNTEAFF,TGTGCCAGCAGGAGGGAGCAGAACACTGAAGCTTTCTTT
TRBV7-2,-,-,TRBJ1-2,CASSPHRGQGYTF,TGTGCCAGCAGTCCCCATAGGGGCCAGGGCTACACCTTC
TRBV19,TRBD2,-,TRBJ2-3,CASSTSGTRTDTQYF,TGTGCCAGTAGTACAAGCGGGACCCGCACAGATACGCAGTATTTT
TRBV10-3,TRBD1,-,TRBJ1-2,CAISVEGAPYGYTF,TGTGCCATCAGTGTGGAGGGGGCTCCCTATGGCTACACCTTC
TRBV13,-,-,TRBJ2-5,CASSRSAFQETQYF,TGTGCCAGCAGCCGGTCCGCTTTTCAAGAGACCCAGTACTTC
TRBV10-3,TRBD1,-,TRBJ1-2,CAITNPTGDKGYTF,TGTGCCATCACAAACCCGACAGGGGATAAGGGCTACACCTTC